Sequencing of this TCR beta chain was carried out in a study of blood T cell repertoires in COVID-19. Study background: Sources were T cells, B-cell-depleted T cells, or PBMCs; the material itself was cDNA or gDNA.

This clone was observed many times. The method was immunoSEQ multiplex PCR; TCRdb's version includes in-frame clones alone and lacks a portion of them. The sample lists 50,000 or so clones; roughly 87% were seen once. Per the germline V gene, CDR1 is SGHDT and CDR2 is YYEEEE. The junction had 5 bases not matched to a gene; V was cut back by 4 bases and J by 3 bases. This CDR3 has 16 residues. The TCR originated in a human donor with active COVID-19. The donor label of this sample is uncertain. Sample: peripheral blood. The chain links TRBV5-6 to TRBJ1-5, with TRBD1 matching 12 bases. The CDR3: CASSPMGQGANQPQHF. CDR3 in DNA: TGTGCCAGCAGCCCAATGGGACAGGGGGCCAATCAGCCCCAGCATTTT.